These 14 T cell receptor beta chains came from one sample sequenced in a study of T-cell reconstitution after alpha-beta-depleted transplantation in children. A TCRbeta library incorporating unique molecular identifiers was prepared. TCRdb fed the PCR reads into MiXCR, producing one record per CDR3 protein. The sample has about 980,000 distinct CDR3 sequences, about 31% seen once. The sample in question was PBMCs, mostly from graft donor cells, obtained 360 days after TCRalphabeta/CD19-depleted stem cell transplant. Every receptor here comes from a boy in the first two years of life who had a stem cell transplant for SCID, so the T cells may come from the graft donor.

The J gene is TRBJ1-5, the V gene TRBV12-3 or TRBV12-4, with D unresolved. The V and J ends lost 5 bases and 2 bases respectively, with 16 bases between them. This CDR3 region has 16 residues. The CDR3 spells CASSPPGDRRNQPQHF. Written as DNA, the CDR3 is TGTGCCAGCAGTCCCCCGGGAGACCGCCGCAATCAGCCCCAGCATTTT.

J is TRBJ2-7 and V is TRBV12-3 or TRBV12-4; D unresolved. Between the trimmed V and J ends, which lost 5 bases and 0 bases, there was a span of 11 bases. The CDR3 totals 14 residues. The CDR3 DNA reads TGTGCCAGCAGTGGCGACACGAGCTCCTACGAGCAGTACTTC. Its protein is CASSGDTSSYEQYF.

This clonotype was seen a handful of times. CDR3 loop: CASSPQLGTHNQPQHF. The CDR3 DNA reads TGTGCCAGCAGTCCGCAACTGGGAACCCACAATCAGCCCCAGCATTTT. The genes are TRBV12-3 or TRBV12-4 and TRBJ1-5, with D uncertain. This CDR3 is 16 amino acids long. Trimming cost V 5 bases and J 3 bases, with 17 bases left between them.

This chain joins TRBV12-3 or TRBV12-4 and TRBJ2-1; 11 bases agree with TRBD2. The CDR3 covers 17 residues. V shed 3 bases and J 8 bases; nucleotides not matched to a gene: 12. The CDR3 loop is CASSFILAGEWVYEQFF. The CDR3 DNA reads as TGTGCCAGCAGTTTCATACTAGCGGGGGAGTGGGTATATGAGCAGTTCTTC.

This clonotype was counted only a few times. The J gene is TRBJ2-3, the V gene TRBV20-1; D is undetermined. The CDR3 sequence is 11 residues long. The ends were cut back, 7 bases at V and 2 bases at J, with 7 bases in the middle. Germline loops: CDR1 DFQATT, CDR2 SNEGSKA (reference sequence). CDR3 nucleotide sequence: TGCAGTGATCGCGACACAGATACGCAGTATTTT. Translation gives CSDRDTDTQYF.

In this sample, this clonotype turned up a few times. The rearrangement links TRBV7-8 to TRBJ1-2, with D tentatively TRBD1 (5 bases). CDR1 is SGHVS and CDR2 is FQNEAQ in the germline V gene. CDR3 length equals 12 residues. V was trimmed by 2 bases and J by 6 bases, leaving 7 bases between them. CDR3 protein: CASSLSGHGYTF. CDR3 nucleotides: TGTGCCAGCAGCTTATCAGGGCATGGCTACACCTTC.

The sample holds a few counts of this clonotype. V is TRBV29-1 and J is TRBJ1-1; perhaps TRBD1 as D (5 bases). This CDR3 region has 14 residues. Germline V gene data show CDR1 as SQVTM and CDR2 as ANQGSEA. V was clipped by 2 bases and J by 1 base, with 11 bases between them. The CDR3 sequence: CSVERQDRNTEAFF. The CDR3 nucleotides read TGCAGCGTTGAACGACAAGACAGGAACACTGAAGCTTTCTTT.

This clonotype was counted a few times. This chain joins TRBV12-3 or TRBV12-4 and TRBJ1-1; 11 nucleotides agree with TRBD1. This CDR3 has 18 residues. Trimming cost V 6 bases and J 1 base; bases outside gene matches: 13. The CDR3 coding sequence is TGTGCCAGCAGCCGTATCAGGACAGGGGGCGTAGGGAACACTGAAGCTTTCTTT. This encodes CASSRIRTGGVGNTEAFF.

The chain is built from TRBV9 and TRBJ2-6, with 7 bases fitting TRBD1. The length of the CDR3 is 17 residues. Germline CDR1 is SGDLS and CDR2 is YYNGEE. With V trimmed by 2 bases and J by 2 bases, 7 bases remained unmatched. CDR3 region: CASSVEATGPGANVLTF. Here the CDR3 DNA reads TGTGCCAGCAGCGTCGAGGCGACAGGGCCTGGGGCCAACGTCCTGACTTTC.

This clonotype was counted only a few times. This chain joins TRBV12-3 or TRBV12-4 and TRBJ2-2; 16 bases agree with TRBD2. The CDR3 extends over 19 amino acids. V gave up 3 bases and J gave up 4 bases; unmatched junction bases: 8. CDR3 sequence reads: CASSFRGLAGGPRTGELFF. The CDR3, as DNA: TGTGCCAGCAGTTTTAGGGGACTAGCGGGGGGGCCGCGCACCGGGGAGCTGTTTTTT.

There are a few counts of this clonotype. V gene TRBV5-8 combines with J gene TRBJ2-4; 7 nucleotides agree with TRBD2. This CDR3 comprises 17 residues. V lost 1 base, J lost 0 bases, and 7 bases stayed unmatched. Per germline, CDR1 SGHTS and CDR2 YDEGEE. CDR3 sequence reads: CASSLSPGGEAKNIQYF. In DNA form, the CDR3 reads TGTGCCAGCAGCTTGAGTCCGGGGGGTGAAGCCAAAAACATTCAGTACTTC.

The rearrangement uses TRBV5-1 and TRBJ2-2; D is tentatively TRBD1 or TRBD2 (5 bases each). CDR1 and CDR2 (germline): SGHRS, YFSETQ. V was shortened by 2 bases and J by 7 bases, with 12 bases between the two germline ends. This CDR3 spans 14 amino acids. The CDR3 DNA follows: TGCGCCAGCAGCTTCGGGACCAGCAACGGGGAGCTGTTTTTT. It is translated as CASSFGTSNGELFF.

The CDR3 bases are TGCGCCAGCAGCGCCGTGATAGCGGGGTTAGAGACCCAGTACTTC. It yields the protein CASSAVIAGLETQYF. V usage is TRBV5-1 and J usage is TRBJ2-5, with 8 bases lining up with TRBD2. Germline V gene data show CDR1 as SGHRS and CDR2 as YFSETQ. J gave up 4 bases and V 4 bases, and 9 bases lay outside the gene matches. CDR3 length: 15 amino acids.

Only a few counts were recorded for this clonotype. The gene calls are TRBV28 and TRBJ2-7; maybe TRBD1 (5 bases). The ends were cut back, 6 bases at V and 2 bases at J, with 11 bases in the middle. The CDR3 loop spans 13 amino acids. Per germline, CDR1 MDHEN and CDR2 SYDVKM. The CDR3 sequence: CASRKQVAYEQYF. The DNA of the CDR3 is TGTGCCAGCAGAAAACAGGTAGCCTACGAGCAGTACTTC.